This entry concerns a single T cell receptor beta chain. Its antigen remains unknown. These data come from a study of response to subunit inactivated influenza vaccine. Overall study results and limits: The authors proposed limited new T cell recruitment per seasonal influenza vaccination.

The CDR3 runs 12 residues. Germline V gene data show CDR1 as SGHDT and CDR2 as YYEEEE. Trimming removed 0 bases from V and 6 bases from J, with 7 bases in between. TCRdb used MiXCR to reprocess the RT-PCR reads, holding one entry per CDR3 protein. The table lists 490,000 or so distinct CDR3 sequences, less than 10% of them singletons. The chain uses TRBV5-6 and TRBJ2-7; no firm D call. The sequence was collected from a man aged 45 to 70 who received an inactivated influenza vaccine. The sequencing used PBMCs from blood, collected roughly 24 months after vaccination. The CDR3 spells CASSLGGPEQYF. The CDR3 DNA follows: TGTGCCAGCAGCTTGGGAGGACCCGAGCAGTACTTC.